The clone carrying this T cell receptor (beta chain) was counted only a few times. This record comes from a study of blood T cell repertoires in COVID-19. Turning to the study itself: Both acute and convalescent COVID-19 samples were obtained from the United States, Italy and Spain. The cDNA or gDNA used as material had been derived from T cells, B-cell-depleted T cells, or PBMCs.

Original processing methods: For nucleated cells, counts were estimated from reference gene primer amplification. Assay: immunoSEQ multiplex PCR; the TCRdb copy retains only in-frame clones and omits some. V and J calls and clone size follow that table, whereas D and trimming were derived from the DNA. Among a few hundred thousand clones listed, roughly 82% were seen once. The TCR originated in a human donor in a cohort sampled during active COVID-19. Input material: peripheral blood.

The CDR3 reads CASSGTGFDEQYF. The CDR3 DNA follows: TGTGCCAGCTCCGGGACAGGGTTCGACGAGCAGTACTTC. The chain combines TRBV18 with TRBJ2-7; 9 bases map to TRBD1. Germline V gene data show CDR1 as KGHSH and CDR2 as LQKENI. V shed 6 bases and J 5 bases; nucleotides not matched to a gene: 5. The CDR3 consists of 13 residues.